Below, 20 T cell receptor beta chains from the same sample are listed, as sequenced in a study of regulatory T cells in long-lasting Graves disease (dated by TCRdb to 2020 to 2023). The sample's time point label, decoded: newly diagnosed GD, antithyroid drugs for less than 3 months. For both TCR sequencing and RNA sequencing, RNA was extracted from PBMCs using TRIzol. The library relied on multiplex PCR. Sequencing relied on an Illumina HiSeq 4000. TCR beta libraries were built with iRepertoire HTBI primers and Arm-PCR amplification of CDR3 regions. TCRdb reprocessed the public reads (quality trimming at Q25 with fastp, clone calling with MiXCR) and kept in-frame beta chains. Under each unique CDR3 protein, matching rows form one entry showing the most common genes and DNA. The sample profile shows about 470,000 distinct CDR3 sequences; around 15% of them were found once. The ten largest account for 10% to 15% of the sample.

Another study also made use of these data, one on T cells in Graves' hyperthyroidism and ophthalmopathy.

The sequences come from peripheral blood mononuclear cells (PBMCs), collected at new diagnosis, from a patient treated with antithyroid drugs. The receptors stem from a man between 35 and 55 years old with Graves disease. Donor details come from another sample of the same person, matched by shared clones.

V is TRBV30 and J is TRBJ2-3; 10 nucleotides agree with TRBD2. With V trimmed by 5 bases and J by 1 base, 6 bases remained unmatched. The germline CDR1 and CDR2 sequences are GTSNPN and SVGIG (reference sequence). CDR3 length: 15 amino acids. CDR3 bases: TGTGCCTGGGATCGACTAGCGGGCCGCACAGATACGCAGTATTTT. This gives the protein CAWDRLAGRTDTQYF.

There are many counts of this clonotype. The J gene is TRBJ2-5, the V gene TRBV10-2; D gene uncertain. CDR3 length: 15 amino acids. Trimming removed 0 bases at V and 5 bases at J, with 13 bases between. Germline CDR1 and CDR2: WSHSY and SAAADI. The CDR3 bases are TGCGCCAGCAGTGAGTCGAACGGCATCCGGGAGACCCAGTACTTC. Its translation is CASSESNGIRETQYF.

This clonotype was picked up many times. The gene calls are TRBV24-1 and TRBJ2-5; 12 bases are a match to TRBD2. V lost 0 bases to trimming and J lost 5 bases; unmatched junction nucleotides: 6. The CDR3 consists of 17 residues. Germline CDR1 is KGHDR and CDR2 is SFDVKD. For the CDR3, the DNA is TGTGCCACCAGTGATTTGCGGACTAGCGGGGCCCAGGAGACCCAGTACTTC. Translating it yields CATSDLRTSGAQETQYF.

Only a few counts were recorded for this clonotype. This chain joins TRBV29-1 and TRBJ2-3; D is possibly TRBD2 (6 bases). The V end was cut by 2 bases, the J end by 2 bases, with 8 bases between. CDR1 is SQVTM, CDR2 ANQGSEA, per germline. The CDR3 loop spans 13 amino acids. The CDR3: CSVEKDYTDTQYF. In DNA, the CDR3 is TGCAGCGTTGAAAAGGACTACACAGATACGCAGTATTTT.

This clonotype was seen more than once but under ten times. V gene TRBV18 combines with J gene TRBJ2-5; D is possibly TRBD1 (6 bases). Trimming shortened V by 5 bases and J by 3 bases, and 19 bases separated the two germline ends. The CDR3 runs 16 residues. Germline loops: CDR1 KGHSH, CDR2 LQKENI. CDR3 nucleotide sequence: TGTGCCAGCTCAAAAATATTACAGGGCTCCGAAGAGACCCAGTACTTC. Translated: CASSKILQGSEETQYF. The variable domain in full, with the rest retrieved from reference TRBV18 and TRBJ2-5, is NAGVMQNPRHLVRRRGQEARLRCSPMKGHSHVYWYRQLPEEGLKFMVYLQKENIIDESGMPKERFSAEFPKEGPSILRIQQVVRGDSAAYFCASSKILQGSEETQYFGPGTRLLVL.

The table lists this clonotype with many counts. The V gene is TRBV7-9, the J gene TRBJ2-7, with D possibly being TRBD1 or TRBD2 (7 bases each). Germline CDR1 is SEHNR and CDR2 is FQNEAQ (reference sequence). The CDR3 has 15 amino acids. The V end lost 2 bases, the J end lost 2 bases, and 13 bases lay between the germline ends. CDR3 DNA: TGTGCCAGCAGCTTACTCCAGGGGGGGACCTACGAGCAGTACTTC. Its protein is CASSLLQGGTYEQYF.

This clonotype was counted ten times or more. The chain links TRBV5-1 to TRBJ2-1, with 7 bases lining up with TRBD1. V shed 3 bases, J shed 5 bases, and the junction held 2 bases outside the gene matches. The CDR3 contains 13 residues. CDR1 SGHRS and CDR2 YFSETQ come from the germline V gene. CDR3: CASSWGQNNEQFF. The CDR3 DNA is TGCGCCAGCAGCTGGGGACAGAACAATGAGCAGTTCTTC.

The chain joins TRBV4-1 to TRBJ2-1; D could derive from TRBD1 or TRBD2 (6 bases each). The CDR3 has 14 amino acids. CDR1 is MGHRA, CDR2 YSYEKL, per germline. Trimming removed 0 bases at V and 8 bases at J, with 11 bases between. The CDR3 protein is CASSQERGAYEQFF. The CDR3 DNA reads TGCGCCAGCAGCCAAGAGAGGGGGGCCTATGAGCAGTTCTTC.

This clonotype has ten or more counts. The gene calls are TRBV20-1 and TRBJ2-7; D ambiguous. The CDR3 length is 16 residues. Germline CDR1 reads DFQATT; CDR2 reads SNEGSKA (reference sequence). Trimming pared 5 bases from V and 0 bases from J, leaving 20 bases between. The CDR3 loop reads CSAVAPPDGLSYEQYF. Written as DNA, the CDR3 is TGCAGTGCTGTCGCGCCTCCGGACGGCCTCTCCTACGAGCAGTACTTC.

V gene TRBV9 combines with J gene TRBJ2-7; 12 bases align to TRBD1. The CDR3 sequence is 14 residues long. V was pared by 4 bases and J by 6 bases, with 5 bases of the junction left unmatched. The germline V gene has CDR1 SGDLS and CDR2 YYNGEE. The CDR3 protein is CASSPRDRGLEQYF. In nucleotides, the CDR3 is TGTGCCAGCAGCCCCCGGGACAGGGGGCTCGAGCAGTACTTC.

This clonotype was counted at least ten times. V gene TRBV6-1 combines with J gene TRBJ2-1, with TRBD2 matching over 9 bases. Germline CDR1 reads MNHNS; CDR2 reads SASEGT. V shed 0 bases, J shed 3 bases, and the junction held 3 bases outside the gene matches. This CDR3 spans 16 amino acids. The CDR3 DNA sequence: TGTGCCAGCAGTGAAGCGGCTAGCGGGGTCTACAATGAGCAGTTCTTC. It yields the protein CASSEAASGVYNEQFF.

V usage is TRBV4-1 and J usage is TRBJ2-5; no definite D call. This CDR3 spans 15 amino acids. V lost 0 bases, J lost 3 bases, and 11 bases lay in between. The germline CDR1 and CDR2 sequences are MGHRA and YSYEKL. The CDR3 is CASSQDIRQKETQYF. The CDR3 DNA follows: TGCGCCAGCAGCCAAGATATCCGACAAAAAGAGACCCAGTACTTC.

This clonotype was counted many times. The chain employs TRBV27 and TRBJ2-1; 10 nucleotides match TRBD2. The V gene end was trimmed by 4 bases and the J gene end by 6 bases; junction bases not matched to a gene: 6. Germline-derived CDR1 and CDR2 are MNHEY and SMNVEV (reference sequence). The CDR3 runs 15 residues. CDR3: CASSSEIAGGNEQFF. Here the CDR3 DNA reads TGTGCCAGCAGTTCCGAAATAGCGGGGGGCAATGAGCAGTTCTTC.

This clonotype showed up many times. The chain combines TRBV12-3 or TRBV12-4 with TRBJ2-1; D remains ambiguous. The CDR3 runs 14 residues. V was cut by 6 bases and J by 0 bases, with 9 bases left in between. The CDR3 loop reads CASSIGNSYNEQFF. For the CDR3, the DNA is TGTGCCAGCAGCATAGGGAACTCCTACAATGAGCAGTTCTTC.

This clonotype was found many times. The chain has TRBV28 and TRBJ1-1, with D possibly matching TRBD1 (5 bases). The CDR3 extends over 15 amino acids. Trimming removed 7 bases from V and 1 base from J, with 16 bases in between. The V gene's germline CDR1 is MDHEN and CDR2 SYDVKM. In nucleotides, the CDR3 is TGTGCCAGCAATCTGCAGGGACCGACGAACACTGAAGCTTTCTTT. Translated, it gives CASNLQGPTNTEAFF.

This clonotype has ten or more counts. The chain carries TRBV12-3 or TRBV12-4 and TRBJ2-3; 9 bases map to TRBD2. CDR3 length equals 15 residues. The trim removed 4 bases at V and 5 bases at J, leaving 7 bases unmatched. CDR3 sequence reads: CASSWRGGQGDTQYF. In nucleotides, the CDR3 is TGTGCCAGCAGTTGGCGGGGGGGGCAAGGAGATACGCAGTATTTT.

This clonotype was observed at least ten times. CDR3 bases: TGTGCCAGCAGAGAAAAAGACAGGGTCAAGGAGCAGTTCTTC. Translation gives CASREKDRVKEQFF. The J gene is TRBJ2-1, the V gene TRBV12-3 or TRBV12-4, with 7 bases lining up with TRBD1. This CDR3 has 14 amino acids. Germline trimming cut 6 bases from V and 10 bases from J; bases unmatched to any gene: 12.

In DNA, the CDR3 is TGCGCCGCTACGACCGGGTTCCCTACAGATACGCAGTATTTT. This sequence encodes CAATTGFPTDTQYF. The genes are TRBV5-1 and TRBJ2-3; D unresolved. V shed 10 bases and J shed 3 bases, with 18 bases lying between them. This CDR3 contains 14 residues. CDR1 is SGHRS, CDR2 YFSETQ, per germline. The whole variable domain, filled in from reference TRBV5-1 and TRBJ2-3, reads KAGVTQTPRYLIKTRGQQVTLSCSPISGHRSVSWYQQTPGQGLQFLFEYFSETQRNKGNFPGRFSGRQFSNSRSEMNVSTLELGDSALYLCAATTGFPTDTQYFGPGTRLTVL.

With regard to this clonotype: One end of the junction fails to match germline, which may point to a read error. The CDR3 coding sequence is TGTACCAGTTTCTCCCCGGGGAAGACCGGGGAGCTGTTTTTT. Translating gives CTSFSPGKTGELFF. V gene TRBV2 combines with J gene TRBJ2-2; D is possibly TRBD2 (5 bases). Germline V gene data show CDR1 as SNHLY and CDR2 as FYNNEI. The CDR3 consists of 14 residues.

This clonotype was recorded a few times. This chain joins TRBV27 and TRBJ1-2, with D maybe TRBD1 (6 bases). The CDR3 consists of 15 residues. Germline CDR1 and CDR2: MNHEY and SMNVEV (reference sequence). Trimming took off 5 bases at V and 6 bases at J, with 19 bases between the two ends. CDR3 bases: TGTGCCAGCAGTAGAATTACAGGGACATTAGATGGCTACACCTTC. Its translation is CASSRITGTLDGYTF.